This TCR beta chain was sequenced during a study of siplizumab effects on memory and regulatory T cells. About 10^5 TCR templates per sample were sequenced. This table comes from immunoSEQ multiplex PCR, and its TCRdb copy is limited to in-frame clones, with some not included. The data show about 120,000 clones, 80% to 95% seen once. As to this clone: Its antigen is currently unknown.

Broader study findings: Mappable CD4+ clones that were alloreactive averaged 68.8% Treg-derived with siplizumab versus 25% to 30% in controls. There appeared to be greater diversity in naive T cells than in memory cells, and naive T cells seemed major contributors to the alloresponse. Roughly 75-96% of proliferating clones (CD4+ or CD8+) could not be assigned a naive or memory phenotype.

The CDR3 contains 13 residues. Germline V gene data show CDR1 as SEHNR and CDR2 as FQNEAQ (reference sequence). Between the trimmed V and J ends, which lost 1 base and 6 bases, there was a span of 10 bases. The chain couples TRBV7-9 to TRBJ2-7; D might be TRBD2 (6 bases). The TCR originated in a human donor in good health. What was sequenced was CD4+ T cells sorted from blood. The CDR3 sequence: CASSLVEGLEQYF. In DNA form, the CDR3 reads TGTGCCAGCAGCTTAGTCGAGGGACTCGAGCAGTACTTC.